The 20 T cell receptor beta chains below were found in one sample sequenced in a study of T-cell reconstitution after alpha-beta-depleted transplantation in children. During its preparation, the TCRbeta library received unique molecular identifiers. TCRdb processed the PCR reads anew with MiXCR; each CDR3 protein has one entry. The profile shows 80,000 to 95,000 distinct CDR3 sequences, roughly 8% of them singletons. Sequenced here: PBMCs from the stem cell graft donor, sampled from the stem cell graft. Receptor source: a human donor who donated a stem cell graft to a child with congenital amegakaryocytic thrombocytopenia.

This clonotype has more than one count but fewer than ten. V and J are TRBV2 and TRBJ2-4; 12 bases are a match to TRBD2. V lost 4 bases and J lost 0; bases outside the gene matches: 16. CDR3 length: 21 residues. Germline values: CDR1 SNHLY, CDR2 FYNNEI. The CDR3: CASSVTDTGLAGLGAKNIQYF. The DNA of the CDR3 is TGTGCCAGCAGTGTAACCGATACGGGACTAGCGGGTCTTGGAGCCAAAAACATTCAGTACTTC.

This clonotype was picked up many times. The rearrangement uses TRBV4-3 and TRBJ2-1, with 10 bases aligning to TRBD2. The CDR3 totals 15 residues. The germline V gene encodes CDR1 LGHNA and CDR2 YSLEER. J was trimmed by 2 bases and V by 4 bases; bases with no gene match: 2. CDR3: CASSRTSGTYNEQFF. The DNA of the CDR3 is TGCGCCAGCAGCCGGACTAGCGGAACCTACAATGAGCAGTTCTTC.

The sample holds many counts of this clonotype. The CDR3 loop reads CATSDFGGRNEQFF. The CDR3 DNA reads as TGTGCCACCAGTGATTTTGGGGGGAGGAATGAGCAGTTCTTC. The chain couples TRBV24-1 to TRBJ2-1, with D possibly matching TRBD2 (6 bases). The germline V gene encodes CDR1 KGHDR and CDR2 SFDVKD. V was trimmed by 1 base and J by 7 bases, leaving 10 bases between them. The CDR3 contains 14 residues.

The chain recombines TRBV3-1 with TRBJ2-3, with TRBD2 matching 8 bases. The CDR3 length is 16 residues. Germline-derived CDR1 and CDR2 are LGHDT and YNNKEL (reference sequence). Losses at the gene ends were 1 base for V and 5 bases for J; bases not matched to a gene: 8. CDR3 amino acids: CASSQGQRERLDTQYF. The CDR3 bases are TGTGCCAGCAGCCAAGGACAGCGGGAGAGGTTAGATACGCAGTATTTT.

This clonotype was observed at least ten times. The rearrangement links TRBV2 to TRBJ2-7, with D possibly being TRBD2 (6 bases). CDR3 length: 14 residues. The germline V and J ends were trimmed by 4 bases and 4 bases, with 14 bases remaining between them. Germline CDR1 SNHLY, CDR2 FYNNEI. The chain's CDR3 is CASSGWGRRYEQYF. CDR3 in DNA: TGTGCCAGCAGTGGTTGGGGGAGGAGGTACGAGCAGTACTTC. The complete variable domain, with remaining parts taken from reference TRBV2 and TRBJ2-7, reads EPEVTQTPSHQVTQMGQEVILRCVPISNHLYFYWYRQILGQKVEFLVSFYNNEISEKSEIFDDQFSVERPDGSNFTLKIRSTKLEDSAMYFCASSGWGRRYEQYFGPGTRLTVT.

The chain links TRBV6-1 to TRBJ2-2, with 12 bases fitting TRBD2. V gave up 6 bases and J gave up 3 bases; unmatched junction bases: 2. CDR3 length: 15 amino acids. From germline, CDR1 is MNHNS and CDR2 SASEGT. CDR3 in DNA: TGTGCCAGCAGAGGACTAGCGGGGTACACCGGGGAGCTGTTTTTT. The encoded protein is CASRGLAGYTGELFF.

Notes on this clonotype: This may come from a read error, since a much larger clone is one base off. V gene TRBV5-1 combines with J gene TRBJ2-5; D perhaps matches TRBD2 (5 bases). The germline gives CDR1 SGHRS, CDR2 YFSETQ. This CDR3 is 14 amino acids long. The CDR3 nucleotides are TGCGCCGGCAGTCCCGGAGGTATCCAAGAGACCCAGTACTTC. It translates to CAGSPGGIQETQYF.

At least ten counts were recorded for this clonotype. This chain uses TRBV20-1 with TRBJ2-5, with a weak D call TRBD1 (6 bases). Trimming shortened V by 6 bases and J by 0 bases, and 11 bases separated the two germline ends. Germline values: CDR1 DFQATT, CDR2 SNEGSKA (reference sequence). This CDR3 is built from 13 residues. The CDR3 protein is CSARGLYQETQYF. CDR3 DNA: TGCAGTGCCAGGGGATTGTACCAAGAGACCCAGTACTTC.

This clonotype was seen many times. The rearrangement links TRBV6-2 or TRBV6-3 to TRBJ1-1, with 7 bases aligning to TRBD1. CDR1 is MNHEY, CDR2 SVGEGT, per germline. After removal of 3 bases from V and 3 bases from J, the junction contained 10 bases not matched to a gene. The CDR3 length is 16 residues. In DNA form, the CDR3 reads TGTGCCAGCAGTTATTCCTCCCGGACAGGAGACACTGAAGCTTTCTTT. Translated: CASSYSSRTGDTEAFF.

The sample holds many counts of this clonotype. DNA of the CDR3: TGTGCCAGCAGTTACTCTTCTAAGCGGGGTAAGCAGTTCTTC. Translating it yields CASSYSSKRGKQFF. The chain employs TRBV6-5 and TRBJ2-1; 7 nucleotides agree with TRBD2. There are 14 residues in the CDR3. Germline values: CDR1 MNHEY, CDR2 SVGAGI. With 0 bases clipped from V and 11 bases from J, the junction kept 7 bases outside the gene matches.

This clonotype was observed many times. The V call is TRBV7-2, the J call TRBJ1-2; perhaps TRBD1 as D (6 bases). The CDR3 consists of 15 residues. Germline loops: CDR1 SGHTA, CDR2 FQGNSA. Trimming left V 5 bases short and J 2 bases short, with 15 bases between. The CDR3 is CASSRAPGHNYGYTF. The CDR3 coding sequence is TGTGCCAGCAGCCGTGCTCCGGGACACAACTATGGCTACACCTTC.

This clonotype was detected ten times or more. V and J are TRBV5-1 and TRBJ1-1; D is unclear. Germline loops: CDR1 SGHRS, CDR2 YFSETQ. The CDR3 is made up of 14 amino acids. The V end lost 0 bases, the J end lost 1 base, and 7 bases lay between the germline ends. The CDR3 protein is CASSLVGENTEAFF. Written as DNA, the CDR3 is TGCGCCAGCAGCTTGGTTGGAGAGAACACTGAAGCTTTCTTT.

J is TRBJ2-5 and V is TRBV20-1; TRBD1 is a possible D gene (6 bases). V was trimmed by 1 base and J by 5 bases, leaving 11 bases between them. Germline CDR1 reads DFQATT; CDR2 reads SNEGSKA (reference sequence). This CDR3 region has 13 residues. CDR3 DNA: TGCAGTGCTAGAGCAGGGGCCGGGGAGACCCAGTACTTC. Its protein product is CSARAGAGETQYF.

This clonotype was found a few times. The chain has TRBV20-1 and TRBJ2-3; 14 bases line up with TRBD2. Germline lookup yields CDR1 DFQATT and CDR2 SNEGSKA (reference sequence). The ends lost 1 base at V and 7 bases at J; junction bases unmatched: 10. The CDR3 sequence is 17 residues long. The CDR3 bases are TGCAGTGCTAGAGGGGGCCCGACTAGCGGGGGGGCAAATACGCAGTATTTT. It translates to CSARGGPTSGGANTQYF.

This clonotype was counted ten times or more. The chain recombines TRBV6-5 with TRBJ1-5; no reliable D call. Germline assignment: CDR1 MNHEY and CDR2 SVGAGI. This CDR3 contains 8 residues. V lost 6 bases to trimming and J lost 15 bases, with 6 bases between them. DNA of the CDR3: TGTGCCAGCAGCTGGGGGCATTTT. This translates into CASSWGHF.

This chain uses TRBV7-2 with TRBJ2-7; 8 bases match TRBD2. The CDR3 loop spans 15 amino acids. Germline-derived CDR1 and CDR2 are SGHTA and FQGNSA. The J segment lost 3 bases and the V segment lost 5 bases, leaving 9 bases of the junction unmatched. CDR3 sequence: CASSPTLGRGYEQYF. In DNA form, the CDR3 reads TGTGCCAGCAGCCCTACTCTCGGGAGGGGCTACGAGCAGTACTTC.

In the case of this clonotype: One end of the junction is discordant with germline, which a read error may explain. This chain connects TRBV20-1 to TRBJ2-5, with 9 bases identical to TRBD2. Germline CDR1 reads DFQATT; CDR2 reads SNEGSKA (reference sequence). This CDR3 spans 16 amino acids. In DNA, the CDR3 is TGCTGTGCTAGTGGGCTAGCGGGACTGACCCAAGAGACCCAGTACTTC. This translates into CCASGLAGLTQETQYF.

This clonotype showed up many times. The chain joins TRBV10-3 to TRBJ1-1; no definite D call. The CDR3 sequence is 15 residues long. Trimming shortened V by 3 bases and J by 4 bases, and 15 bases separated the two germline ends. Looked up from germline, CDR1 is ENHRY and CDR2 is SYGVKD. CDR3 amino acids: CAISDRPTSSTEAFF. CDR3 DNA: TGTGCCATCAGTGATAGGCCTACTTCGAGCACTGAAGCTTTCTTT.

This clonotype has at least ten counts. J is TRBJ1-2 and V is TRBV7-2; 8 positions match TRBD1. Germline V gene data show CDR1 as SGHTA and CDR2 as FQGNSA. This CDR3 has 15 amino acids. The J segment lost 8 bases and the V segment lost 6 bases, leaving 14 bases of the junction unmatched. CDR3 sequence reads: CASSPQTGAGAGYTF. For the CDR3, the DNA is TGTGCCAGCAGTCCTCAGACAGGGGCGGGTGCCGGCTACACCTTC.

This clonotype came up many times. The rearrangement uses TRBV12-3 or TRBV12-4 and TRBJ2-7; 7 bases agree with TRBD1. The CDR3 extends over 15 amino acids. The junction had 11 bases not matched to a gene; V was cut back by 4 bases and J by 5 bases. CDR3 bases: TGTGCCAGCAGTTCCCGGACAGGCCTTACCCACGAGCAGTACTTC. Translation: CASSSRTGLTHEQYF.